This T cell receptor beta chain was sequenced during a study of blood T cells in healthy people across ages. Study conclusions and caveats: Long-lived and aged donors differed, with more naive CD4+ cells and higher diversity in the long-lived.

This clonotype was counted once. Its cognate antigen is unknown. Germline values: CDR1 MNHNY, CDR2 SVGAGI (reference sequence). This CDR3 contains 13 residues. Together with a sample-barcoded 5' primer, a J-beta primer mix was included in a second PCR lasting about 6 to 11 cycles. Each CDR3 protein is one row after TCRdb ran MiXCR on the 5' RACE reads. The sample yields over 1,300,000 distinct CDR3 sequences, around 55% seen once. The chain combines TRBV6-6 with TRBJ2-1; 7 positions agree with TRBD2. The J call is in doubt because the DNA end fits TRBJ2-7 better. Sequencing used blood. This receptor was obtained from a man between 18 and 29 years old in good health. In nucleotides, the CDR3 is TGTGCCAGCACTTTAGGGACTACCTACGAGCAGTACTTC. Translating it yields CASTLGTTYEQYF.